The 31 T cell receptor beta chains below all came from one sample that was sequenced in a study of blood T cell repertoires in COVID-19. Only in-frame clones appear in the TCRdb table, and some are missing; sequencing was by immunoSEQ multiplex PCR. The table has 200,000 to 250,000 clones, 88% seen once. The sample comprised PBMCs or T cells enriched from blood (not recorded which). These receptors all come from a woman aged 25 to 39 who had recovered from COVID-19.

The genes are TRBV4-3 and TRBJ2-4, with 8 bases that match TRBD1. Germline CDR1 reads LGHNA; CDR2 reads YSLEER. The CDR3 spans 14 residues. Trimming cost V 5 bases and J 8 bases; bases outside gene matches: 8. The CDR3: CASSVGTGQDIQYF. CDR3 DNA: TGCGCCAGCAGCGTCGGGACAGGTCAAGACATTCAGTACTTC.

The chain combines TRBV6-2 or TRBV6-3 with TRBJ2-5; weak D call: TRBD2 (6 bases). Germline V lookup: CDR1 MNHEY, CDR2 SVGEGT. The CDR3 extends over 13 amino acids. Trimming pared 5 bases from V and 4 bases from J, leaving 11 bases between. CDR3: CASSRTEGETQYF. The CDR3 coding sequence is TGTGCCAGCAGTCGGACGGAGGGAGAGACCCAGTACTTC.

The gene calls are TRBV4-1 and TRBJ2-5, with D possibly TRBD1 on 5 matching bases. The V end was cut by 6 bases, the J end by 2 bases, with 10 bases between. CDR3 length: 13 amino acids. Per the germline V gene, CDR1 is MGHRA and CDR2 is YSYEKL. DNA for the CDR3: TGCGCCAGCAGTCCCGACAGACAAGAGACCCAGTACTTC. Translating it yields CASSPDRQETQYF.

This rearrangement joins TRBV9 to TRBJ1-2, with 9 bases matching TRBD1. The CDR3 has 14 residues. Germline lookup yields CDR1 SGDLS and CDR2 YYNGEE. V was pared by 4 bases and J by 7 bases, with 8 bases of the junction left unmatched. CDR3 nucleotide sequence: TGTGCCAGCAGCTCGGACAGGGGCAGGTCTGGCTACACCTTC. It is translated as CASSSDRGRSGYTF. Supplemented by reference TRBV9 and TRBJ1-2, the full variable domain reads DSGVTQTPKHLITATGQRVTLRCSPRSGDLSVYWYQQSLDQGLQFLIQYYNGEERAKGNILERFSAQQFPDLHSELNLSSLELGDSALYFCASSSDRGRSGYTFGSGTRLTVV.

The V gene is TRBV7-2, the J gene TRBJ1-1; possibly TRBD1 for D (5 bases). The CDR3 is made up of 14 amino acids. Germline values: CDR1 SGHTA, CDR2 FQGNSA. Trimming cost V 4 bases and J 3 bases, with 12 bases left between them. CDR3 DNA: TGTGCCAGCAGCTCCCAATGGGGGGACACTGAAGCTTTCTTT. Translated, it gives CASSSQWGDTEAFF.

The rearrangement joins TRBV2 to TRBJ2-7, with 11 bases aligning to TRBD2. The CDR3 runs to 15 residues. Germline trimming cut 4 bases from V and 1 base from J; bases unmatched to any gene: 3. CDR1 SNHLY and CDR2 FYNNEI come from the germline V gene. The CDR3 DNA follows: TGTGCCAGCAGTGCACTAGCGGGGGTGTCCTACGAGCAGTACTTC. Translation gives CASSALAGVSYEQYF.

V usage is TRBV12-3 or TRBV12-4 and J usage is TRBJ2-3; TRBD2 is a possible D gene (5 bases). V was pared by 3 bases and J by 7 bases, with 11 bases between. This CDR3 has 13 amino acids. The CDR3 sequence is CASSFEGGNTQYF. The DNA for the CDR3 is TGTGCCAGCAGTTTCGAGGGTGGCAATACGCAGTATTTT.

The genes are TRBV9 and TRBJ2-5, with 8 nucleotides matching TRBD1. Germline V gene sequence: CDR1 SGDLS, CDR2 YYNGEE. There are 14 residues in the CDR3. V lost 4 bases and J lost 1; bases outside the gene matches: 3. CDR3 nucleotides: TGTGCCAGCAGCCAGGGACAGGCCCAAGAGACCCAGTACTTC. It encodes CASSQGQAQETQYF.

This chain uses TRBV4-1 with TRBJ1-3, with a possible D match to TRBD1 (5 bases). Germline CDR1 MGHRA, CDR2 YSYEKL. V lost 0 bases to trimming and J lost 2 bases, with 8 bases between them. The CDR3 sequence is 15 residues long. The CDR3 DNA reads TGCGCCAGCAGCCAAGATGGCAGGGCTGGAAACACCATATATTTT. This codes for CASSQDGRAGNTIYF.

The chain joins TRBV4-3 to TRBJ2-7; TRBD2 matches 7 bases. The CDR3 has 15 amino acids. The V gene's germline CDR1 is LGHNA and CDR2 YSLEER. V gave up 0 bases and J gave up 5 bases; unmatched junction bases: 7. This CDR3 is CASSQDSGGLNEQYF. The CDR3 region has the DNA TGCGCCAGCAGCCAAGATTCGGGGGGTTTGAACGAGCAGTACTTC.

V usage is TRBV6-1 and J usage is TRBJ1-5, with D perhaps matching TRBD1 (5 bases). Between the trimmed V and J ends, which lost 1 base and 4 bases, there was a span of 14 bases. The CDR3 extends over 16 amino acids. Germline CDR1 is MNHNS and CDR2 is SASEGT. The CDR3 sequence: CASSEEGRRMNQPQHF. The CDR3 DNA reads TGTGCCAGCAGTGAAGAGGGGCGTCGAATGAATCAGCCCCAGCATTTT.

The gene calls are TRBV6-2 or TRBV6-3 and TRBJ2-3; maybe TRBD1 (5 bases). The CDR3 extends over 14 amino acids. Germline V gene sequence: CDR1 MNHEY, CDR2 SVGEGT. Trimming took 5 bases from V and 6 from J, leaving 15 bases between them. The CDR3: CASSDSSTADTQYF. The DNA for the CDR3 is TGTGCCAGCAGTGACAGCTCCACGGCGGATACGCAGTATTTT.

The chain joins TRBV6-5 to TRBJ1-4; TRBD1 aligns across 8 bases. This CDR3 is 13 amino acids long. The V gene's germline CDR1 is MNHEY and CDR2 SVGAGI. The V gene end was trimmed by 5 bases and the J gene end by 10 bases; junction bases not matched to a gene: 6. This CDR3 reads CASSQGARGKLFF. The DNA of the CDR3 is TGTGCCAGCAGTCAGGGGGCTCGAGGAAAACTGTTTTTT.

V and J are TRBV9 and TRBJ2-3; 7 nucleotides line up with TRBD2. CDR3 length: 17 residues. Trimming at V came to 4 bases and at J to 1 base, leaving 12 bases not matched to a gene. Germline CDR1 is SGDLS and CDR2 is YYNGEE. The CDR3 DNA sequence: TGTGCCAGCAGCCTGGGGGGAGGGGCTCAAGGCACAGATACGCAGTATTTT. This sequence encodes CASSLGGGAQGTDTQYF.

The gene calls are TRBV21-1 and TRBJ1-2. TRBV21-1 is assigned pseudogene status. The CDR3 loop spans 14 amino acids. CDR3 residues: CASISLRRGYGYTF. CDR3 DNA: TGTGCCAGCATATCGTTAAGGAGGGGCTATGGCTACACCTTC.

The V call is TRBV2, the J call TRBJ1-6; D is possibly TRBD1 (5 bases). The V gene lost 2 bases and the J gene lost 0 bases, with 11 bases spanning the gap. From germline, CDR1 is SNHLY and CDR2 FYNNEI. The CDR3 runs 17 residues. The CDR3 DNA reads as TGTGCCAGCAGTGAACTGGGGCAGTTCTCCTATAATTCACCCCTCCACTTT. Amino acids: CASSELGQFSYNSPLHF.

This chain's CDR3 is CASRKLVNTEAFF. The CDR3, as DNA: TGTGCCAGCAGAAAGCTTGTGAACACTGAAGCTTTCTTT. The V gene is TRBV6-5, the J gene TRBJ1-1; no definite D call. The CDR3 is 13 amino acids. From germline, CDR1 is MNHEY and CDR2 SVGAGI. V lost 6 bases and J lost 0, with 8 bases in between.

The V call is TRBV5-4, the J call TRBJ1-5, with 7 nucleotides matching TRBD1. Unmatched junction bases numbered 4, after V lost 4 bases and J lost 3 bases. This CDR3 region has 14 residues. CDR1 SGHNT and CDR2 YYREEE come from the germline V gene (reference sequence). CDR3 loop: CASSRTGDNQPQHF. The CDR3 nucleotides read TGTGCCAGCAGCCGAACAGGGGACAATCAGCCCCAGCATTTT.

The chain couples TRBV7-9 to TRBJ1-2; D gene uncertain. V gave up 1 base and J gave up 4 bases, with 16 bases separating them. The CDR3 has 16 amino acids. CDR1 and CDR2 from the germline V gene are SEHNR and FQNEAQ (reference sequence). This CDR3 is CASSLGEVSGSYGYTF. Here the CDR3 DNA reads TGTGCCAGCAGCTTAGGGGAGGTCTCGGGTTCCTATGGCTACACCTTC.

This sequence joins TRBV27 and TRBJ2-5; D not resolved. V dropped 8 bases and J dropped 3 bases, with 16 bases sitting between them. The CDR3 is 14 residues long. Per the germline V gene, CDR1 is MNHEY and CDR2 is SMNVEV (reference sequence). CDR3 sequence (DNA): TGTGCCAGCGGCGCTCTGGGTGAGGAAGAGACCCAGTACTTC. It is translated as CASGALGEEETQYF.

The rearrangement links TRBV12-3 or TRBV12-4 to TRBJ1-1, with D hard to call. This CDR3 is 13 amino acids long. Trimming removed 3 bases from V and 3 bases from J, with 8 bases in between. The CDR3 DNA is TGTGCCAGCAGTTTGGACGGGGACACTGAAGCTTTCTTT. As protein: CASSLDGDTEAFF.

In its sample, this clone was seen a few times. V is TRBV18 and J is TRBJ1-3; weak D call: TRBD1 (5 bases). CDR3 length: 15 residues. The germline V gene encodes CDR1 KGHSH and CDR2 LQKENI. V lost 4 bases and J 1 base, leaving 11 bases between the germline ends. The DNA of the CDR3 is TGTGCCAGCTCACAAGCCCGGGGGTCTGGAAACACCATATATTTT. This gives the protein CASSQARGSGNTIYF.

This clone was observed a single time. The genes are TRBV9 and TRBJ2-3; TRBD2 matches at 8 bases. V was pared by 0 bases and J by 2 bases, with 5 bases of the junction left unmatched. The CDR3 runs 16 residues. CDR1 is SGDLS, CDR2 YYNGEE, per germline. CDR3 DNA: TGTGCCAGCAGCGTAGGGGTAGCGGGGTTCACAGATACGCAGTATTTT. Translation gives CASSVGVAGFTDTQYF.

This clone appeared a few times. This chain links TRBV10-1 with TRBJ2-7, with unresolved D. Looked up from germline, CDR1 is WNHNN and CDR2 is SYGVQD (reference sequence). Trimming took 7 bases from V and 3 from J, leaving 25 bases between them. There are 17 residues in the CDR3. In DNA form, the CDR3 reads TGCGCCAGCACGTTTATAATCTGGGTAGAGGATTACTACGAGCAGTACTTC. Translating it yields CASTFIIWVEDYYEQYF.

The J gene is TRBJ1-2, the V gene TRBV11-2, with a tentative D call TRBD1 (5 bases). CDR3 length: 13 residues. Trimming removed 1 base at V and 8 bases at J, with 11 bases between. Germline values: CDR1 SGHAT, CDR2 FQNNGV. DNA of the CDR3: TGTGCCAGCAGCTTAGTGTCCCACAGGGGCTACACCTTC. It codes for CASSLVSHRGYTF. The full variable domain, its missing parts supplied by reference TRBV11-2 and TRBJ1-2, is EAGVAQSPRYKIIEKRQSVAFWCNPISGHATLYWYQQILGQGPKLLIQFQNNGVVDDSQLPKDRFSAERLKGVDSTLKIQPAKLEDSAVYLCASSLVSHRGYTFGSGTRLTVV.

J is TRBJ2-2 and V is TRBV7-9; no clear D. V was pared by 5 bases and J by 3 bases, with 10 bases between. This CDR3 region has 14 residues. Germline loops: CDR1 SEHNR, CDR2 FQNEAQ (reference sequence). CDR3 region: CASSLTSDTGELFF. The CDR3 nucleotides read TGTGCCAGCAGCCTAACGTCTGACACCGGGGAGCTGTTTTTT.

In this sample, this clone turned up a few times. The gene calls are TRBV18 and TRBJ1-6, with TRBD1 matching over 9 bases. Germline V gives CDR1 KGHSH, CDR2 LQKENI. The CDR3 length is 15 residues. The V segment lost 6 bases and the J segment 10 bases; nucleotides outside the gene matches: 10. CDR3 DNA sequence: TGTGCCAGCTCCCGGCGGACAGGGGAAGGATCACCCCTCCACTTT. Protein product: CASSRRTGEGSPLHF.

The rearrangement links TRBV4-2 to TRBJ2-3; 9 nucleotides line up with TRBD2. V lost 3 bases, J lost 1 base, and 8 bases stayed unmatched. The CDR3 contains 17 residues. Germline values: CDR1 LGHNA, CDR2 YNFKEQ. The DNA for the CDR3 is TGTGCCAGCAGCCAGGAGATTGCGGGGGGGGGCACAGATACGCAGTATTTT. Amino acid sequence: CASSQEIAGGGTDTQYF.

The rearrangement joins TRBV6-5 to TRBJ1-2, with D uncertain. The V and J ends lost 5 bases and 2 bases respectively, with 3 bases between them. CDR1 is MNHEY and CDR2 is SVGAGI in the germline V gene. The CDR3 length is 11 residues. The CDR3 nucleotides read TGTGCCAGCAGTCCAAACTATGGCTACACCTTC. Protein sequence: CASSPNYGYTF.

A single count supports this clone. The rearrangement uses TRBV11-2 and TRBJ1-2; no firm D call. CDR1 is SGHAT and CDR2 is FQNNGV in the germline V gene. There are 12 residues in the CDR3. The V end lost 5 bases, the J end lost 5 bases, and 9 bases lay between the germline ends. Written as DNA, the CDR3 is TGTGCCAGCAGCGGGCTCGAGTATGGCTACACCTTC. It translates to CASSGLEYGYTF.

V and J are TRBV2 and TRBJ1-6, with a tentative D call TRBD1 (5 bases). Germline CDR1 is SNHLY and CDR2 is FYNNEI. The CDR3 length is 15 residues. V was clipped by 6 bases and J by 7 bases, with 16 bases between them. The CDR3 region is CASREGTGGNSPLHF. CDR3 DNA sequence: TGTGCCAGCAGGGAGGGGACGGGGGGAAATTCACCCCTCCACTTT.